This is a list of T cell receptor beta chains from one sample in a study of shared clonotypes between healthy human individuals. Produced via immunoSEQ multiplex PCR; TCRdb's table is partial and in-frame only. The data show millions of clones, roughly 95% seen once. Specimen: naive CD4+ T cells sorted from blood. The source is a man aged 18 to 29 in good health. Both conserved end residues are part of each CDR3. The D gene is left open where the match is weak. A row's size may be missing; if present it is once, few, many or a size class.

V gene: TRBV5-1; D gene: .; J gene: TRBJ2-1; clone size: .; CDR3 protein: CASSLGPRPSNEQFF; CDR3 DNA: TGCGCCAGCAGCCTGGGCCCCCGCCCCTCCAATGAGCAGTTCTTC
V gene: TRBV19; D gene: .; J gene: TRBJ1-2; clone size: .; CDR3 protein: CASSMWQGSGYTF; CDR3 DNA: TGTGCCAGTAGTATGTGGCAGGGCTCTGGCTACACCTTC
V gene: TRBV7-9; D gene: .; J gene: TRBJ1-4; clone size: .; CDR3 protein: CASSFVGGVDEKLFF; CDR3 DNA: TGTGCCAGCAGCTTTGTGGGAGGGGTTGATGAAAAACTGTTTTTT
V gene: TRBV10-3; D gene: .; J gene: TRBJ2-1; clone size: .; CDR3 protein: CAISRDDNEQFF; CDR3 DNA: TGTGCCATCAGCAGGGATGACAATGAGCAGTTCTTC
V gene: TRBV11-3; D gene: .; J gene: TRBJ2-2; clone size: .; CDR3 protein: CASSLATKNTGELFF; CDR3 DNA: TGTGCCAGCAGCTTAGCTACAAAGAACACCGGGGAGCTGTTTTTT
V gene: TRBV18; D gene: .; J gene: TRBJ1-2; clone size: .; CDR3 protein: CASSPGPSYGYTF; CDR3 DNA: TGTGCCAGCTCTCCGGGGCCGTCCTATGGCTACACCTTC
V gene: TRBV30; D gene: .; J gene: TRBJ2-3; clone size: once; CDR3 protein: CAWSVETPRSYF; CDR3 DNA: TGTGCCTGGAGTGTAGAGACACCCCGCTCGTATTTT
V gene: TRBV6-5; D gene: TRBD2; J gene: TRBJ2-7; clone size: once; CDR3 protein: CASRDYSGRDYEQYF; CDR3 DNA: TGTGCCAGCAGGGATTATAGCGGGAGGGATTACGAGCAGTACTTC
V gene: TRBV5-1; D gene: .; J gene: TRBJ2-7; clone size: .; CDR3 protein: CASSSAGSTFDEQYF; CDR3 DNA: TGCGCCAGCAGCTCGGCGGGGAGCACCTTCGACGAGCAGTACTTC
V gene: TRBV4-3; D gene: TRBD1; J gene: TRBJ2-7; clone size: once; CDR3 protein: CASSVGTGVYEQYF; CDR3 DNA: TGCGCCAGCAGCGTGGGGACAGGGGTCTACGAGCAGTACTTC
V gene: TRBV11-2; D gene: TRBD1; J gene: TRBJ2-5; clone size: .; CDR3 protein: CASSMGQGVVETQYF; CDR3 DNA: TGTGCCAGCAGCATGGGACAGGGGGTCGTGGAGACCCAGTACTTC
V gene: TRBV5-1; D gene: .; J gene: TRBJ2-3; clone size: .; CDR3 protein: CASSEQGRRDTQYF; CDR3 DNA: TGCGCCAGCAGCGAACAGGGGAGGAGGGATACGCAGTATTTT
V gene: TRBV28; D gene: .; J gene: TRBJ1-5; clone size: .; CDR3 protein: CASSPGTYSNQPQHF; CDR3 DNA: TGTGCCAGCAGTCCCGGGACTTATAGCAATCAGCCCCAGCATTTT
V gene: TRBV6-5; D gene: .; J gene: TRBJ1-5; clone size: .; CDR3 protein: CASSYMGGQPQHF; CDR3 DNA: TGTGCCAGCAGTTACATGGGGGGTCAGCCCCAGCATTTT
V gene: TRBV9; D gene: .; J gene: TRBJ2-7; clone size: .; CDR3 protein: CASSEGYNNYEQYF; CDR3 DNA: TGTGCCAGCAGCGAGGGATATAATAACTACGAGCAGTACTTC
V gene: TRBV4-1; D gene: .; J gene: TRBJ2-3; clone size: .; CDR3 protein: CASSRDTDTQYF; CDR3 DNA: TGCGCCAGCAGTCGAGACACAGATACGCAGTATTTT
V gene: TRBV14; D gene: TRBD1; J gene: TRBJ2-1; clone size: .; CDR3 protein: CASSQTGGSSYNEQFF; CDR3 DNA: TGTGCCAGCAGCCAGACAGGGGGAAGCTCCTACAATGAGCAGTTCTTC
V gene: TRBV5-1; D gene: .; J gene: TRBJ1-1; clone size: .; CDR3 protein: CASSFQAGSGNTEAFF; CDR3 DNA: TGCGCCAGCAGCTTTCAGGCGGGGAGTGGGAACACTGAAGCTTTCTTT
V gene: TRBV5-1; D gene: .; J gene: TRBJ1-1; clone size: .; CDR3 protein: CASSLEASGTEAFF; CDR3 DNA: TGCGCCAGCAGCTTGGAGGCCTCCGGGACTGAAGCTTTCTTT
V gene: TRBV28; D gene: .; J gene: TRBJ1-5; clone size: .; CDR3 protein: CASNTPGRRPQHF; CDR3 DNA: TGTGCCAGCAACACGCCGGGGCGTCGGCCCCAGCATTTT
V gene: TRBV18; D gene: .; J gene: TRBJ1-2; clone size: .; CDR3 protein: CASSPAQTYGYTF; CDR3 DNA: TGTGCCAGCTCACCGGCACAGACCTATGGCTACACCTTC
V gene: TRBV19; D gene: TRBD1; J gene: TRBJ2-2; clone size: .; CDR3 protein: CASTPGQGRTGELFF; CDR3 DNA: TGTGCCAGTACCCCGGGACAGGGCAGGACCGGGGAGCTGTTTTTT
V gene: TRBV7-9; D gene: .; J gene: TRBJ2-1; clone size: .; CDR3 protein: CASSETDSLVQFF; CDR3 DNA: TGTGCCAGCAGCGAGACGGACAGTTTGGTGCAGTTCTTC
V gene: TRBV10-3; D gene: .; J gene: TRBJ1-2; clone size: .; CDR3 protein: CAISEGAGSNYGYTF; CDR3 DNA: TGTGCCATCAGTGAGGGGGCAGGCTCTAACTATGGCTACACCTTC
V gene: TRBV11-3; D gene: .; J gene: TRBJ2-3; clone size: .; CDR3 protein: CASSPGQRRVTDTQYF; CDR3 DNA: TGTGCCAGCAGCCCCGGACAGAGGAGGGTCACAGATACGCAGTATTTT
V gene: TRBV6-5; D gene: .; J gene: TRBJ1-2; clone size: .; CDR3 protein: CASSYKQGEGYTF; CDR3 DNA: TGTGCCAGCAGTTACAAACAGGGAGAAGGCTACACCTTC
V gene: TRBV4-3; D gene: .; J gene: TRBJ1-2; clone size: .; CDR3 protein: CASSPRGGGGYTF; CDR3 DNA: TGCGCCAGCAGCCCTAGGGGGGGCGGAGGCTACACCTTC
V gene: TRBV6-6; D gene: .; J gene: TRBJ2-7; clone size: .; CDR3 protein: CASSRPDSRAYEQYF; CDR3 DNA: TGTGCCAGCAGTAGACCCGACAGTAGAGCCTACGAGCAGTACTTC
V gene: TRBV28; D gene: .; J gene: TRBJ1-3; clone size: .; CDR3 protein: CASSPGNTIYF; CDR3 DNA: TGTGCCAGCAGTCCAGGAAACACCATATATTTT
V gene: TRBV30; D gene: .; J gene: TRBJ1-2; clone size: .; CDR3 protein: CAWPHRRTYYGYTF; CDR3 DNA: TGTGCCTGGCCACACAGGAGAACCTACTATGGCTACACCTTC
V gene: TRBV27; D gene: .; J gene: TRBJ1-6; clone size: .; CDR3 protein: CASKLNLGGGGSPLHF; CDR3 DNA: TGTGCCAGCAAGCTAAACTTAGGAGGGGGTGGTTCACCCCTCCACTTT
V gene: TRBV25-1; D gene: TRBD1; J gene: TRBJ1-2; clone size: .; CDR3 protein: CASAPGTGGLWYGYTF; CDR3 DNA: TGTGCCAGTGCCCCCGGGACAGGGGGCCTTTGGTATGGCTACACCTTC
V gene: TRBV6-5; D gene: .; J gene: TRBJ2-7; clone size: once; CDR3 protein: CASSRTRYEQYF; CDR3 DNA: TGTGCCAGCAGTAGGACGAGATACGAGCAGTACTTC
V gene: TRBV9; D gene: .; J gene: TRBJ2-2; clone size: .; CDR3 protein: CASSGSTGELFF; CDR3 DNA: TGTGCCAGCAGCGGATCTACCGGGGAGCTGTTTTTT
V gene: TRBV28; D gene: TRBD2; J gene: TRBJ2-1; clone size: .; CDR3 protein: CASSFLRLAGVYNEQFF; CDR3 DNA: TGTGCCAGCAGTTTCCTTAGACTAGCGGGGGTTTACAATGAGCAGTTCTTC
V gene: TRBV10-3; D gene: .; J gene: TRBJ2-2; clone size: .; CDR3 protein: CAISDGGELFF; CDR3 DNA: TGTGCCATCAGTGATGGCGGGGAGCTGTTTTTT
V gene: TRBV10-3; D gene: TRBD2; J gene: TRBJ2-1; clone size: .; CDR3 protein: CAISDLAGTYNEQFF; CDR3 DNA: TGTGCCATCAGTGATCTAGCGGGAACCTACAATGAGCAGTTCTTC
V gene: TRBV6-1; D gene: TRBD1; J gene: TRBJ2-1; clone size: .; CDR3 protein: CASKSGTGSYNEQFF; CDR3 DNA: TGTGCCAGCAAATCCGGGACAGGGTCCTACAATGAGCAGTTCTTC